One sample yielded the 13 T cell receptor beta chains listed below, sequenced in a study of T cell changes during pregnancy in multiple sclerosis (dated by TCRdb to 2018 to 2020). Library preparation used the immunoSEQ multiplex PCR assay. TCRdb took over this immuneACCESS table, retaining in-frame rearrangements with V and J assigned. Such tables are incomplete; in checked studies, under half of the missing clones stem from an unresolved V gene, and the remainder is unexplained. This sample has some 60,000 clones in its table, and 75% to 95% of those were observed once. The leading ten clones occupy 3.6% of the sample. Sequencing used peripheral blood, obtained after pregnancy. The receptors originated from a female donor in good health, enrolled as a control in a pregnancy study.

CDR3 bases: TGTGCCAGCAGCGTAGCTGGGGGGGGACTAGGTATCAATGAGCAGTTCTTC. Translated: CASSVAGGGLGINEQFF. The genes are TRBV9 and TRBJ2-1; TRBD2 matches 8 bases. CDR1 is SGDLS, CDR2 YYNGEE, per germline. The J segment lost 6 bases and the V segment lost 0 bases, leaving 11 bases of the junction unmatched. The CDR3 covers 17 residues.

In DNA form, the CDR3 reads TGTGCCAGCAGCTCATTAGCCTCCTCCTACAATGAGCAGTTCTTC. It is translated as CASSSLASSYNEQFF. This chain joins TRBV7-6 and TRBJ2-1; D call uncertain. Looked up from germline, CDR1 is SGHVS and CDR2 is FNYEAQ. V lost 4 bases to trimming and J lost 0 bases, with 10 bases between them. This CDR3 is built from 15 residues.

V is TRBV18 and J is TRBJ1-1; D is unclear. V was cut by 0 bases and J by 6 bases, with 14 bases left in between. CDR1 KGHSH and CDR2 LQKENI come from the germline V gene. CDR3 size: 15 residues. The CDR3 protein is CASSPPPSLAPEAFF. The DNA of the CDR3 is TGTGCCAGCTCACCACCGCCATCTCTGGCTCCTGAAGCTTTCTTT.

The V and J genes are TRBV27 and TRBJ1-1; D remains ambiguous. V shed 5 bases and J shed 0 bases, with 10 bases lying between them. The CDR3 runs to 14 residues. Germline V gene sequence: CDR1 MNHEY, CDR2 SMNVEV (reference sequence). The CDR3 region has the DNA TGTGCCAGCAGTGTGACTGTCCTGAACACTGAAGCTTTCTTT. It yields the protein CASSVTVLNTEAFF.

The chain combines TRBV7-3 with TRBJ2-1; 8 nucleotides match TRBD2. Trimming at V came to 2 bases and at J to 8 bases, leaving 11 bases not matched to a gene. This CDR3 spans 16 amino acids. CDR1 SGHTA and CDR2 FQGTGA come from the germline V gene. CDR3 in amino acids: CASSLGAGDAVYEQFF. The CDR3 nucleotides are TGTGCCAGCAGCTTAGGAGCGGGGGACGCAGTCTATGAGCAGTTCTTC.

CDR3 sequence (DNA): TGTGCCAGCTCACAGGCCAGGGGGCAAGGTGGCTACACCTTC. It specifies CASSQARGQGGYTF. This chain uses TRBV18 with TRBJ1-2, with TRBD1 matching 8 bases. The junction had 8 bases not matched to a gene; V was cut back by 4 bases and J by 7 bases. CDR3 length: 14 amino acids. Looked up from germline, CDR1 is KGHSH and CDR2 is LQKENI.

The chain is built from TRBV27 and TRBJ1-5; D uncertain. This CDR3 has 16 amino acids. Germline V CDR1 and CDR2: MNHEY, SMNVEV (reference sequence). V was cut by 2 bases and J by 1 base, with 12 bases left in between. This CDR3 reads CASSLGREGSNQPQHF. In DNA, the CDR3 is TGTGCCAGCAGTTTAGGGCGGGAGGGAAGCAATCAGCCCCAGCATTTT.

This clone was counted a single time. This sequence joins TRBV13 and TRBJ2-1; 9 nucleotides match TRBD1. Germline lookup yields CDR1 PRHDT and CDR2 FYEKMQ (reference sequence). The V segment lost 7 bases and the J segment 0 bases; nucleotides outside the gene matches: 7. This CDR3 contains 16 residues. The CDR3 here is CASNHRGLSSYNEQFF. DNA of the CDR3: TGTGCCAGCAACCACAGGGGGCTTAGCTCCTACAATGAGCAGTTCTTC.

This clone occurred once. The chain carries TRBV15 and TRBJ1-1, with D uncertain. Between the trimmed V and J ends, which lost 3 bases and 0 bases, there was a span of 11 bases. The CDR3 totals 15 residues. Germline CDR1 reads LNHNV; CDR2 reads YYDKDF (reference sequence). The CDR3 sequence: CATSRVYSMNTEAFF. The CDR3, as DNA: TGTGCCACCAGCAGGGTGTACAGCATGAACACTGAAGCTTTCTTT.

V usage is TRBV11-2 and J usage is TRBJ1-3, with a weak D call TRBD1 (5 bases). With 5 bases removed from V and 5 bases from J, the gap between germline ends came to 19 bases. The germline gives CDR1 SGHAT, CDR2 FQNNGV. There are 16 residues in the CDR3. CDR3 in amino acids: CASSPRGGEARNTIYF. Written as DNA, the CDR3 is TGTGCCAGCAGCCCAAGGGGTGGGGAGGCGAGAAACACCATATATTTT.

V usage is TRBV28 and J usage is TRBJ1-2, with D tentatively TRBD1 (6 bases). Germline V gene lookup returns CDR1 MDHEN and CDR2 SYDVKM. CDR3 size: 11 residues. V gave up 5 bases and J gave up 5 bases, with 6 bases separating them. The CDR3 here is CASSGQYGYTF. The CDR3 bases are TGTGCCAGCAGTGGACAGTATGGCTACACCTTC.

The chain has TRBV4-3 and TRBJ2-5, with 9 positions matching TRBD2. J gave up 2 bases and V 0 bases, and 13 bases lay outside the gene matches. Germline assignment: CDR1 LGHNA and CDR2 YSLEER. The CDR3 consists of 19 residues. The CDR3: CASSQDYRIAGGPQETQYF. The CDR3 DNA reads TGCGCCAGCAGCCAAGATTATCGAATTGCGGGAGGGCCTCAAGAGACCCAGTACTTC.

The chain uses TRBV4-3 and TRBJ1-4; the D gene is possibly TRBD1 (6 bases). The CDR3 extends over 16 amino acids. Germline CDR1 reads LGHNA; CDR2 reads YSLEER. The ends were cut back, 0 bases at V and 0 bases at J, with 8 bases in the middle. The CDR3 sequence: CASSQEGGATNEKLFF. DNA for the CDR3: TGCGCCAGCAGCCAAGAAGGGGGAGCAACTAATGAAAAACTGTTTTTT.